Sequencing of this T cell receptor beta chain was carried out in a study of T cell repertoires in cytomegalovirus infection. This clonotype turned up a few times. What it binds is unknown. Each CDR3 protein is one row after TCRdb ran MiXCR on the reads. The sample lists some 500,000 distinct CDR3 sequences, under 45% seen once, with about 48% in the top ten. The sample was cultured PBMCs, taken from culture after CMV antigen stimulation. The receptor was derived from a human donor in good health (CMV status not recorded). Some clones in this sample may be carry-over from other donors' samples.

In DNA form, the CDR3 reads TGTGCCAGCAGTGAATTTTTGGGGAGCACAGATACGCAGTATTTT. Protein product: CASSEFLGSTDTQYF. V is TRBV2 and J is TRBJ2-3, with unresolved D. V was pared by 2 bases and J by 0 bases, with 9 bases between. The CDR3 has 15 amino acids. Per the germline V gene, CDR1 is SNHLY and CDR2 is FYNNEI.